The 24 T cell receptor beta chains presented below share a single source sample, sequenced in a study of cytomegalovirus exposure and HLA in healthy donors. It was with 60 Vbeta and 13 Jbeta primers that the PCR ran. Generated by immunoSEQ multiplex PCR, the TCRdb table keeps only in-frame clones and is missing some. Counted here are some 110,000 clones, roughly 70% occurring once; the ten biggest clones make up 1.6%. The sample taken for sequencing was PBMCs. Receptors were obtained from a woman aged 18-30 years in good health and CMV-seronegative.

The genes are TRBV6-5 and TRBJ1-4, with TRBD1 matching 7 bases. The germline gives CDR1 MNHEY, CDR2 SVGAGI. Germline trimming cut 5 bases from V and 4 bases from J; bases unmatched to any gene: 4. This CDR3 spans 14 amino acids. In DNA form, the CDR3 reads TGTGCCAGCAGTATCCGGGACAGTAATGAAAAACTGTTTTTT. Translation gives CASSIRDSNEKLFF.

The rearrangement uses TRBV10-3 and TRBJ1-2; D gene unclear. Germline V gene sequence: CDR1 ENHRY, CDR2 SYGVKD. CDR3 length: 12 amino acids. With 7 bases removed from V and 5 bases from J, the gap between germline ends came to 11 bases. The DNA for the CDR3 is TGTGCCATCACTGCAGGCGTATATGGCTACACCTTC. Translation: CAITAGVYGYTF.

The J gene is TRBJ2-2, the V gene TRBV2; 14 positions agree with TRBD2. CDR1 is SNHLY, CDR2 FYNNEI, per germline. CDR3 length equals 14 residues. The V and J ends lost 8 bases and 5 bases, in that order; junction bases with no gene match: 1. CDR3 sequence: CASRTSGGTGELFF. The DNA for the CDR3 is TGTGCCAGCCGGACTAGCGGGGGGACCGGGGAGCTGTTTTTT. Based on the CDR3 plus reference TRBV2 and TRBJ2-2, the full variable domain is EPEVTQTPSHQVTQMGQEVILRCVPISNHLYFYWYRQILGQKVEFLVSFYNNEISEKSEIFDDQFSVERPDGSNFTLKIRSTKLEDSAMYFCASRTSGGTGELFFGEGSRLTVL.

V and J are TRBV30 and TRBJ2-2; no clear D. The germline V and J ends were trimmed by 3 bases and 6 bases, with 14 bases remaining between them. Germline assignment: CDR1 GTSNPN and CDR2 SVGIG (reference sequence). CDR3 length: 14 residues. The chain's CDR3 is CAWSPPYASGELFF. The CDR3 nucleotides read TGTGCCTGGAGCCCCCCGTACGCGTCCGGGGAGCTGTTTTTT.

The V call is TRBV5-1, the J call TRBJ2-2; TRBD1 matches at 8 bases. CDR1 and CDR2 from the germline V gene are SGHRS and YFSETQ. J gave up 1 base and V 4 bases, and 9 bases lay outside the gene matches. This CDR3 contains 17 residues. This CDR3 is CASSNPGTGKNTGELFF. The CDR3 nucleotides are TGCGCCAGCAGCAACCCAGGGACAGGAAAGAACACCGGGGAGCTGTTTTTT.

The genes are TRBV28 and TRBJ1-1; D is unclear. Trimming pared 6 bases from V and 5 bases from J, leaving 19 bases between. CDR3 length: 15 residues. Germline V lookup: CDR1 MDHEN, CDR2 SYDVKM. The CDR3 region is CASSPIDGMITEAFF. CDR3 DNA: TGTGCCAGCAGCCCTATCGACGGGATGATTACTGAAGCTTTCTTT.

This chain uses TRBV7-9 with TRBJ2-2; D call uncertain. The CDR3 loop spans 14 amino acids. Per germline, CDR1 SEHNR and CDR2 FQNEAQ (reference sequence). Trimming took 5 bases from V and 4 from J, leaving 11 bases between them. The CDR3: CASSPSPLTGELFF. CDR3 sequence (DNA): TGTGCCAGCAGCCCCTCCCCTCTCACCGGGGAGCTGTTTTTT.

This chain links TRBV9 with TRBJ2-7; D possibly corresponds to TRBD2 (7 bases). CDR1 is SGDLS and CDR2 is YYNGEE in the germline V gene. The CDR3 consists of 16 residues. V was cut by 0 bases and J by 0 bases, with 13 bases left in between. CDR3 sequence reads: CASSVDSGGRSYEQYF. The CDR3 DNA reads as TGTGCCAGCAGCGTAGATTCCGGGGGGCGCTCCTACGAGCAGTACTTC. The whole variable domain, filled in from reference TRBV9 and TRBJ2-7, reads DSGVTQTPKHLITATGQRVTLRCSPRSGDLSVYWYQQSLDQGLQFLIQYYNGEERAKGNILERFSAQQFPDLHSELNLSSLELGDSALYFCASSVDSGGRSYEQYFGPGTRLTVT.

This chain connects TRBV6-1 to TRBJ1-6, with D uncertain. This CDR3 comprises 15 residues. Trimming shortened V by 7 bases and J by 7 bases, and 17 bases separated the two germline ends. Germline assignment: CDR1 MNHNS and CDR2 SASEGT. This CDR3 is CASTKEAGINSPLHF. CDR3 DNA: TGTGCCAGCACGAAAGAGGCGGGGATAAATTCACCCCTCCACTTT.

CDR3 bases: TGCGCCAGCACCACTTGGAAGGGACAGGGGACAACCAACTACGAGCAGTACTTC. This codes for CASTTWKGQGTTNYEQYF. The chain employs TRBV5-1 and TRBJ2-7, with TRBD1 matching over 10 bases. The J segment lost 3 bases and the V segment lost 6 bases, leaving 18 bases of the junction unmatched. Germline loops: CDR1 SGHRS, CDR2 YFSETQ. The CDR3 sequence is 18 residues long.

The chain recombines TRBV7-8 with TRBJ1-5, with no clear D. Germline V gives CDR1 SGHVS, CDR2 FQNEAQ. Between the trimmed V and J ends, which lost 0 bases and 0 bases, there was a span of 15 bases. The length of the CDR3 is 18 residues. CDR3 in amino acids: CASSLALGLSHSNQPQHF. The CDR3 bases are TGTGCCAGCAGCTTAGCCCTTGGACTGTCGCATAGCAATCAGCCCCAGCATTTT. Combining the CDR3 with reference TRBV7-8 and TRBJ1-5 gives the whole variable domain GAGVSQSPRYKVAKRGQDVALRCDPISGHVSLFWYQQALGQGPEFLTYFQNEAQLDKSGLPSDRFFAERPEGSVSTLKIQRTQQEDSAVYLCASSLALGLSHSNQPQHFGDGTRLSIL.

The chain recombines TRBV5-4 with TRBJ1-3; perhaps TRBD1 as D (5 bases). There are 16 residues in the CDR3. The germline V and J ends were trimmed by 4 bases and 2 bases, with 16 bases remaining between them. Germline assignment: CDR1 SGHNT and CDR2 YYREEE (reference sequence). In DNA, the CDR3 is TGTGCCAGCAGCCCCTATGGGCAGGGCGCTGGAAACACCATATATTTT. This gives the protein CASSPYGQGAGNTIYF.

V and J are TRBV29-1 and TRBJ1-1, with TRBD1 identical over 7 bases. The length of the CDR3 is 13 residues. CDR1 and CDR2 from the germline V gene are SQVTM and ANQGSEA. With 6 bases clipped from V and 1 base from J, the junction kept 5 bases outside the gene matches. The CDR3: CSVAPGGNTEAFF. The CDR3, as DNA: TGCAGCGTCGCTCCAGGGGGGAACACTGAAGCTTTCTTT.

DNA for the CDR3: TGTGCCACCTATCCCTCGACTAGCGGGGGGTACTACGAGCAGTACTTC. Translation gives CATYPSTSGGYYEQYF. The chain couples TRBV10-3 to TRBJ2-5; 13 bases match TRBD2. The DNA matches TRBJ2-7 better at its end, which makes the J call doubtful. The V gene's germline CDR1 is ENHRY and CDR2 SYGVKD. This CDR3 comprises 16 residues.

This clone showed up just once. The chain links TRBV15 to TRBJ2-7; 7 nucleotides line up with TRBD1. The CDR3 extends over 15 amino acids. CDR1 and CDR2 from the germline V gene are LNHNV and YYDKDF (reference sequence). The V segment lost 5 bases and the J segment 2 bases; nucleotides outside the gene matches: 9. The chain's CDR3 is CATSLDRSSAYEQYF. In DNA, the CDR3 is TGTGCCACCAGCCTGGACAGGTCGAGTGCCTACGAGCAGTACTTC. Complete variable domain (other parts from reference TRBV15 and TRBJ2-7): DAMVIQNPRYQVTQFGKPVTLSCSQTLNHNVMYWYQQKSSQAPKLLFHYYDKDFNNEADTPDNFQSRRPNTSFCFLDIRSPGLGDTAMYLCATSLDRSSAYEQYFGPGTRLTVT.

The rearrangement uses TRBV9 and TRBJ1-5, with 7 bases aligning to TRBD1. Germline assignment: CDR1 SGDLS and CDR2 YYNGEE. V lost 2 bases to trimming and J lost 5 bases; unmatched junction nucleotides: 7. The CDR3 runs to 15 residues. CDR3 region: CASSVTGEKDQPQHF. CDR3 DNA: TGTGCCAGCAGCGTTACAGGGGAGAAGGATCAGCCCCAGCATTTT.

V gene TRBV30 combines with J gene TRBJ1-5; D unresolved. Trimming shortened V by 0 bases and J by 3 bases, and 12 bases separated the two germline ends. This CDR3 contains 15 residues. Germline V gene data show CDR1 as GTSNPN and CDR2 as SVGIG (reference sequence). In nucleotides, the CDR3 is TGTGCCTGGAGTGTTGGAGTGTTTGACAATCAGCCCCAGCATTTT. Its translation is CAWSVGVFDNQPQHF.

The V and J genes are TRBV28 and TRBJ2-2; possibly TRBD1 for D (6 bases). CDR1 and CDR2 (germline): MDHEN, SYDVKM. This CDR3 is 15 amino acids long. V lost 10 bases and J lost 1, with 16 bases in between. The DNA of the CDR3 is TGTGCCATCTCAACGGGACAAATGAACACCGGGGAGCTGTTTTTT. Its translation is CAISTGQMNTGELFF.

V and J are TRBV6-4 and TRBJ2-1; maybe TRBD2 (6 bases). Trimming took 6 bases from V and 10 from J, leaving 19 bases between them. The CDR3 consists of 14 residues. The germline CDR1 and CDR2 sequences are MRHNA and SNTAGT. The CDR3 region has the DNA TGTGCCAGCAGCCTAGGAGGAGGGGTGGAGGAGCAGTTCTTC. As protein: CASSLGGGVEEQFF.

The chain employs TRBV29-1 and TRBJ2-3; the match to TRBD1 covers 9 bases. The germline CDR1 and CDR2 sequences are SQVTM and ANQGSEA. Trimming cost V 6 bases and J 0 bases; bases outside gene matches: 4. The CDR3 extends over 14 amino acids. CDR3 in amino acids: CSVRTGESTDTQYF. The CDR3 nucleotides read TGCAGCGTACGGACAGGGGAGAGCACAGATACGCAGTATTTT.

This clone came up a few times. This chain connects TRBV10-3 to TRBJ1-5; D may be TRBD1 (5 bases). Looked up from germline, CDR1 is ENHRY and CDR2 is SYGVKD. Trimming shortened V by 2 bases and J by 7 bases, and 12 bases separated the two germline ends. The CDR3 sequence is 14 residues long. The CDR3 DNA is TGTGCCATCAGTGAGGAAGGGGTCGGGCAGCCCCAGCATTTT. Translation gives CAISEEGVGQPQHF.

The chain has TRBV6-1 and TRBJ1-4; 8 bases agree with TRBD1. Germline CDR1 and CDR2: MNHNS and SASEGT. V lost 7 bases and J lost 5; bases outside the gene matches: 9. The CDR3 has 15 residues. The CDR3 protein is CASTTLTGANEKLFF. CDR3 DNA sequence: TGTGCCAGCACCACATTGACAGGGGCGAATGAAAAACTGTTTTTT.

The chain recombines TRBV5-4 with TRBJ2-3, with 9 positions matching TRBD2. CDR3 size: 14 residues. CDR1 and CDR2 from the germline V gene are SGHNT and YYREEE (reference sequence). Trimming removed 6 bases from V and 1 base from J; junction bases left unmatched: 3. The CDR3 DNA sequence: TGTGCCAGCAACCCTAGCGGGGGCACAGATACGCAGTATTTT. Residues: CASNPSGGTDTQYF. The full variable domain, rest sourced from reference TRBV5-4 and TRBJ2-3, is ETGVTQSPTHLIKTRGQQVTLRCSSQSGHNTVSWYQQALGQGPQFIFQYYREEENGRGNFPPRFSGLQFPNYSSELNVNALELDDSALYLCASNPSGGTDTQYFGPGTRLTVL.

The gene calls are TRBV11-2 and TRBJ1-1, with D tentatively TRBD1 (6 bases). Looked up from germline, CDR1 is SGHAT and CDR2 is FQNNGV. The V end was cut by 7 bases, the J end by 4 bases, with 13 bases between. This CDR3 has 13 amino acids. CDR3 nucleotides: TGTGCCAGCACACGGACAGTCGGCACTGAAGCTTTCTTT. Translation: CASTRTVGTEAFF.